One T cell receptor (beta chain) is described in this entry. The antigen is unknown. Vbeta (60) and Jbeta (13) primers were used in the PCR. This table comes from immunoSEQ multiplex PCR, and its TCRdb copy is limited to in-frame clones, with some not included. The profile covers 110,000 to 150,000 clones, with around 76% appearing a single time and 2.5% to 3.5% taken by the ten largest. This specimen comes from a study of cytomegalovirus exposure and HLA in healthy donors. This CDR3 contains 14 residues. The V gene's germline CDR1 is LNHDA and CDR2 SQIVND (reference sequence). The V end was cut by 5 bases, the J end by 6 bases, with 14 bases between. Notes on the study in general: The availability of immune exposure information extended only to CMV serostatus.

The clonotype originates from a male donor in good health and CMV-seronegative. Material: PBMCs. J is TRBJ2-1 and V is TRBV19, with D possibly being TRBD1 (5 bases). CDR3 nucleotide sequence: TGTGCCAGTAGTCCGCGGACAAAATCCAATGAGCAGTTCTTC. Protein: CASSPRTKSNEQFF. Full variable domain (remainder filled in from reference TRBV19 and TRBJ2-1): DGGITQSPKYLFRKEGQNVTLSCEQNLNHDAMYWYRQDPGQGLRLIYYSQIVNDFQKGDIAEGYSVSREKKESFPLTVTSAQKNPTAFYLCASSPRTKSNEQFFGPGTRLTVL.